The rows below give T cell receptor beta chains drawn from one sample of a study of beta chain features in type 1 diabetes. Assay: immunoSEQ multiplex PCR; the TCRdb copy retains only in-frame clones and omits some. The sample has almost 350,000 clones; roughly 21% are singletons. The sample was naive CD4+ T cells from blood. These receptor sequences come from a woman aged 18-29 years in good health. Each CDR3 is given with its conserved first and last residue. The D gene is left open where the match is weak. Rows give clone size only sometimes, using once, few, many, or a class for an expanded clone.

TRBV7-2,TRBJ1-2,TRBD1,-,CASSLADRSSGYTF,TGTGCCAGCAGCTTAGCGGACAGGAGCAGTGGCTACACCTTC
TRBV7-3,TRBJ2-1,TRBD2,once,CASSLKAGGRDEQFF,TGTGCCAGCAGCTTAAAAGCGGGGGGGCGCGATGAGCAGTTCTTC
TRBV7-7,TRBJ2-2,-,few,CASSPTGNTGELFF,TGTGCTAGCAGCCCGACAGGCAACACCGGGGAGCTGTTTTTT
TRBV11-1,TRBJ1-2,TRBD1,few,CASSIRTGDNGYTF,TGTGCCAGCAGCATCCGGACAGGGGACAATGGCTACACCTTC
TRBV9,TRBJ1-1,-,few,CASSVLQGNTEAFF,TGTGCCAGCAGCGTCCTACAGGGAAACACTGAAGCTTTCTTT
TRBV11-2,TRBJ2-5,-,few,CASSPGLETQYF,TGTGCCAGCAGCCCAGGGTTAGAGACCCAGTACTTC
TRBV10-3,TRBJ1-1,-,few,CAISDHRGLTEAFF,TGTGCCATCAGTGATCACCGGGGGTTGACTGAAGCTTTCTTT
TRBV5-4,TRBJ2-5,TRBD2,few,CASTATSGRQETQYF,TGTGCCAGCACCGCGACTAGCGGAAGGCAAGAGACCCAGTACTTC
TRBV27,TRBJ2-1,-,-,CATAIPMEREQFF,TGTGCCACCGCGATCCCCATGGAGCGAGAGCAGTTCTTC
TRBV25-1,TRBJ1-2,-,few,CASSGAGAYGYTF,TGTGCCAGCAGTGGGGCAGGGGCCTATGGCTACACCTTC
TRBV2,TRBJ1-2,-,-,CASSERGDGYTF,TGTGCCAGCAGTGAGCGGGGCGATGGCTACACCTTC
TRBV28,TRBJ2-7,-,-,CASSRETYEQYF,TGTGCCAGCAGTCGAGAGACCTACGAGCAGTACTTC
TRBV2,TRBJ2-1,TRBD2,-,CASSTSGSYNEQFF,TGTGCCAGCAGTACTAGCGGGAGTTACAATGAGCAGTTCTTC
TRBV6-5,TRBJ2-1,-,few,CASSYAGNEQFF,TGTGCCAGCAGTTACGCGGGAAATGAGCAGTTCTTC
TRBV5-4,TRBJ2-5,-,few,CASSQAGQVGRETQYF,TGTGCCAGCAGCCAGGCCGGCCAGGTGGGGAGGGAGACCCAGTACTTC
TRBV25-1,TRBJ2-7,TRBD2,-,CASSVAGINEQYF,TGTGCCAGCAGTGTAGCGGGGATCAACGAGCAGTACTTC
TRBV6-5,TRBJ2-1,TRBD1,-,CASSYTGVGSYNEQFF,TGTGCCAGCAGTTATACAGGGGTGGGCTCCTACAATGAGCAGTTCTTC
TRBV18,TRBJ1-2,-,few,CASSPTLPLSRENGYTF,TGTGCCAGCTCACCTACCTTACCTCTGTCTCGAGAAAATGGCTACACCTTC
TRBV2,TRBJ2-6,-,-,CASRGPGGANVLTF,TGTGCCAGCAGAGGCCCAGGAGGGGCCAACGTCCTGACTTTC
TRBV19,TRBJ1-2,-,few,CASSMGLDYGYTF,TGTGCCAGTAGTATGGGGCTGGACTATGGCTACACCTTC
TRBV2,TRBJ2-1,-,few,CASTAGQVNNEQFF,TGTGCCAGCACCGCTGGTCAGGTTAACAATGAGCAGTTCTTC
TRBV29-1,TRBJ1-1,TRBD1,few,CSVGQKNTEAFF,TGCAGCGTGGGACAGAAGAACACTGAAGCTTTCTTT
TRBV7-2,TRBJ1-2,-,few,CASRGREEGYGYTF,TGTGCCAGCAGAGGGAGGGAGGAGGGCTATGGCTACACCTTC
TRBV7-2,TRBJ1-5,-,few,CASSLGGGPQPQHF,TGTGCCAGCAGCTTAGGGGGGGGGCCTCAGCCCCAGCATTTT
TRBV30,TRBJ1-4,TRBD1,once,CAWSVGTVGKLFF,TGTGCCTGGAGTGTAGGGACAGTAGGAAAACTGTTTTTT
TRBV5-1,TRBJ1-2,-,-,CASSPDGDYGYTF,TGCGCCAGCAGCCCTGACGGGGACTATGGCTACACCTTC
TRBV10-3,TRBJ1-6,TRBD1,-,CAISRTGGNSPLHF,TGTGCCATCAGTCGGACAGGGGGTAATTCACCCCTCCACTTT
TRBV5-1,TRBJ2-7,TRBD1,-,CASSEADRGISYEQYF,TGCGCCAGCAGCGAAGCCGACAGGGGTATCTCCTACGAGCAGTACTTC
TRBV18,TRBJ2-1,-,-,CASSPPRATSNEQFF,TGTGCCAGCTCACCACCGAGAGCGACCAGCAATGAGCAGTTCTTC
TRBV30,TRBJ2-3,-,few,CAWESTDTQYF,TGTGCCTGGGAGAGCACAGATACGCAGTATTTT
TRBV5-1,TRBJ2-2,-,few,CASSFGANTGELFF,TGCGCCAGCAGCTTTGGGGCTAACACCGGGGAGCTGTTTTTT
TRBV5-4,TRBJ1-5,-,-,CASSLDGGNQPQHF,TGTGCCAGCAGCCTGGACGGGGGGAATCAGCCCCAGCATTTT
TRBV2,TRBJ2-2,-,few,CASAVLGELFF,TGTGCCAGCGCGGTCCTGGGGGAGCTGTTTTTT
TRBV2,TRBJ1-2,TRBD1,-,CASSGGPGTVGVPNYGYTF,TGTGCCAGCAGTGGAGGGCCCGGGACAGTGGGGGTCCCTAACTATGGCTACACCTTC
TRBV5-1,TRBJ1-1,-,-,CASSPRRVDTEAFF,TGCGCCAGCAGCCCGAGGCGGGTGGACACTGAAGCTTTCTTT
TRBV30,TRBJ2-7,-,few,CAWSVLAQRGEQYF,TGTGCCTGGAGTGTCTTAGCCCAAAGAGGGGAGCAGTACTTC
TRBV13,TRBJ2-7,-,-,CASSRPGSYEQYF,TGTGCCAGCAGCAGGCCAGGATCCTACGAGCAGTACTTC
TRBV21-1,TRBJ1-2,-,few,CASSRTCDGYTF,TGTGCCAGCAGCCGCACCTGCGATGGCTACACCTTC
TRBV19,TRBJ1-5,TRBD1,-,CASSAPPGTGRNQPQHF,TGTGCCAGTAGTGCACCCCCCGGGACAGGGAGGAATCAGCCCCAGCATTTT
TRBV5-1,TRBJ2-7,TRBD1,-,CASSPGQSSDEQYF,TGCGCCAGCAGCCCGGGACAGAGTAGCGACGAGCAGTACTTC
TRBV19,TRBJ2-5,TRBD2,-,CASSIDPGAGETQYF,TGTGCCAGTAGTATAGATCCGGGAGCGGGGGAGACCCAGTACTTC
TRBV10-3,TRBJ2-7,-,few,CAISDSTASYEQYF,TGTGCCATCAGTGATTCGACAGCGAGCTACGAGCAGTACTTC
TRBV6-6,TRBJ1-2,-,-,CASSYSQGGYTF,TGTGCCAGCAGTTACTCCCAGGGGGGCTACACCTTC
TRBV30,TRBJ1-6,-,few,CAWSVANSPLHF,TGTGCCTGGAGTGTAGCCAATTCACCCCTCCACTTT